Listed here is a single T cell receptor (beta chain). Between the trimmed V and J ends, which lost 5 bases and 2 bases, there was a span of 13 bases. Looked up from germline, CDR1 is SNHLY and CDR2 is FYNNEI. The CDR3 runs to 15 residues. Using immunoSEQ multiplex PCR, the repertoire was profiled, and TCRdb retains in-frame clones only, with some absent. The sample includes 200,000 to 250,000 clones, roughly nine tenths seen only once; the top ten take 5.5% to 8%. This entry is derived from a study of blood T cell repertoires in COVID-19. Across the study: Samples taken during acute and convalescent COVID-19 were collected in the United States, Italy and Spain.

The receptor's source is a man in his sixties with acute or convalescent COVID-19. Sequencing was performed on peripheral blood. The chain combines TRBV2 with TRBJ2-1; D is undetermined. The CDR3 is CASSQTRGPYNEQFF. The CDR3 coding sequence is TGTGCCAGCAGTCAAACCAGAGGCCCCTACAATGAGCAGTTCTTC.